These 29 T cell receptor beta chains came from one sample sequenced in a study of blood T cell repertoires in COVID-19. Assay used: immunoSEQ multiplex PCR; TCRdb lists only in-frame clones, some missing. The sample contains over 150,000 clones, more than 85% of which appear only once. The sequencing sample was made of peripheral blood. The receptors derive from a man aged 55 to 70 with COVID-19, enrolled during active disease.

The rearrangement links TRBV19 to TRBJ1-1, with no clear D. This CDR3 is 14 amino acids long. Germline V gives CDR1 LNHDA, CDR2 SQIVND (reference sequence). V was clipped by 3 bases and J by 6 bases, with 14 bases between them. In DNA, the CDR3 is TGTGCCAGTAGTATTCCCCAGCATAGCGCTGAAGCTTTCTTT. The encoded protein is CASSIPQHSAEAFF.

The chain combines TRBV29-1 with TRBJ2-3; TRBD2 aligns across 9 bases. This CDR3 comprises 14 residues. Per the germline V gene, CDR1 is SQVTM and CDR2 is ANQGSEA. J gave up 1 base and V 3 bases, and 2 bases lay outside the gene matches. CDR3 DNA sequence: TGCAGCGTTGACCCTAGCGGGGGCACAGATACGCAGTATTTT. Translating gives CSVDPSGGTDTQYF.

The genes are TRBV6-1 and TRBJ1-2; D is unclear. This CDR3 comprises 12 residues. Germline values: CDR1 MNHNS, CDR2 SASEGT. Trimming shortened V by 2 bases and J by 1 base, and 2 bases separated the two germline ends. The CDR3 sequence is CASSEHNYGYTF. The CDR3 nucleotides read TGTGCCAGCAGTGAACATAACTATGGCTACACCTTC.

The chain employs TRBV9 and TRBJ1-5; 10 bases are shared with TRBD1. CDR3 length: 15 amino acids. CDR1 and CDR2 (germline): SGDLS, YYNGEE. V shed 0 bases and J 6 bases; nucleotides not matched to a gene: 3. The DNA for the CDR3 is TGTGCCAGCAGCGTAGGGGACAGGGGCAGTCAGCCCCAGCATTTT. Translation gives CASSVGDRGSQPQHF.

This sequence joins TRBV9 and TRBJ2-7; 10 bases align to TRBD1. V gave up 4 bases and J gave up 3 bases; unmatched junction bases: 7. The CDR3 covers 15 residues. CDR1 and CDR2 from the germline V gene are SGDLS and YYNGEE. Here the CDR3 DNA reads TGTGCCAGCAGCCCCCCGGGACAGGGGCTCTACGAGCAGTACTTC. This translates into CASSPPGQGLYEQYF.

The rearrangement joins TRBV25-1 to TRBJ1-1; D might be TRBD1 (6 bases). V lost 3 bases to trimming and J lost 7 bases, with 18 bases between them. Germline V gives CDR1 MGHDK, CDR2 SYGVNS. This CDR3 is built from 15 residues. The CDR3 DNA is TGTGCCAGCAGTGAGATTCAGGGGTTGGCTGTTGAAGCTTTCTTT. Its translation: CASSEIQGLAVEAFF.

V gene TRBV29-1 combines with J gene TRBJ1-1, with 7 positions matching TRBD1. V trimming: 7 bases; J trimming: 12 bases; junction bases outside the gene matches: 20. The CDR3 is 14 residues long. CDR1 is SQVTM, CDR2 ANQGSEA, per germline. The CDR3, as DNA: TGCAGCGGAATATGGGAGTCTGGCAGGGGGGTATCTTTCTTT. It codes for CSGIWESGRGVSFF. The full variable domain, rest sourced from reference TRBV29-1 and TRBJ1-1, is SAVISQKPSRDICQRGTSLTIQCQVDSQVTMMFWYRQQPGQSLTLIATANQGSEATYESGFVIDKFPISRPNLTFSTLTVSNMSPEDSSIYLCSGIWESGRGVSFFGQGTRLTVV.

V is TRBV2 and J is TRBJ1-2; no firm D call. V was trimmed by 4 bases and J by 3 bases, leaving 9 bases between them. CDR1 and CDR2 (germline): SNHLY, FYNNEI. The CDR3 sequence is 13 residues long. The CDR3 loop is CASSASGDYGYTF. In DNA form, the CDR3 reads TGTGCCAGCAGTGCCTCCGGAGACTATGGCTACACCTTC.

This clone was observed once. The V gene is TRBV4-2, the J gene TRBJ1-3, with a weak D call TRBD1 (6 bases). CDR3 size: 16 residues. The germline CDR1 and CDR2 sequences are LGHNA and YNFKEQ. Trimming took off 0 bases at V and 1 base at J, with 10 bases between the two ends. This chain's CDR3 is CASSQDAGASGNTIYF. The DNA of the CDR3 is TGTGCCAGCAGCCAAGATGCGGGGGCTTCTGGAAACACCATATATTTT.

This clone has only one observation. The chain couples TRBV7-2 to TRBJ1-1; maybe TRBD1 (6 bases). The V end lost 4 bases, the J end lost 0 bases, and 9 bases lay between the germline ends. The length of the CDR3 is 14 residues. Germline V CDR1 and CDR2: SGHTA, FQGNSA. The CDR3 reads CASSSDRMNTEAFF. The CDR3 bases are TGTGCCAGCAGCTCCGACAGGATGAACACTGAAGCTTTCTTT.

This clone has just a few counts. The gene calls are TRBV7-8 and TRBJ1-2, with D tentatively TRBD1 (6 bases). This CDR3 comprises 14 residues. Germline CDR1 is SGHVS and CDR2 is FQNEAQ. V was pared by 4 bases and J by 2 bases, with 11 bases between. The CDR3 loop is CASSSDSVNYGYTF. The CDR3, as DNA: TGTGCCAGCAGCTCGGACAGCGTCAACTATGGCTACACCTTC.

The chain is built from TRBV7-6 and TRBJ1-3, with 7 bases lining up with TRBD1. The CDR3 has 17 residues. The germline V gene encodes CDR1 SGHVS and CDR2 FNYEAQ. The V gene end was trimmed by 5 bases and the J gene end by 0 bases; junction bases not matched to a gene: 10. The CDR3 nucleotides are TGTGCCAGCAGCCCAGGGGGGTCGATGAACTCTGGAAACACCATATATTTT. This encodes CASSPGGSMNSGNTIYF.

The chain has TRBV24-1 and TRBJ1-2, with 8 bases fitting TRBD1. The CDR3 is 14 amino acids. Germline loops: CDR1 KGHDR, CDR2 SFDVKD. Trimming took 5 bases from V and 4 from J; bases not matched to a gene: 5. CDR3 nucleotides: TGTGCCACCAGTGCCGCGGACAGGGTCTATGGCTACACCTTC. Translation gives CATSAADRVYGYTF.

V is TRBV27 and J is TRBJ1-5, with no clear D. Trimming pared 2 bases from V and 7 bases from J, leaving 15 bases between. Germline CDR1 MNHEY, CDR2 SMNVEV (reference sequence). This CDR3 is built from 15 residues. CDR3 sequence reads: CASSLIYAALQPQHF. DNA of the CDR3: TGTGCCAGCAGTTTAATTTACGCAGCGCTACAGCCCCAGCATTTT.

The V call is TRBV24-1, the J call TRBJ2-3; 7 positions agree with TRBD2. The CDR3 runs to 13 residues. The germline V gene encodes CDR1 KGHDR and CDR2 SFDVKD. J gave up 1 base and V 9 bases, and 3 bases lay outside the gene matches. This CDR3 reads CATGLAGTDTQYF. As DNA, the CDR3 is TGTGCCACCGGGCTAGCGGGCACAGATACGCAGTATTTT.

The chain employs TRBV29-1 and TRBJ2-6; TRBD1 agrees at 7 bases. The V gene's germline CDR1 is SQVTM and CDR2 ANQGSEA. The CDR3 totals 17 residues. V trimming: 4 bases; J trimming: 3 bases; junction bases outside the gene matches: 12. CDR3 DNA: TGCAGCGTTGGTTTCGTCGAGACAGGGTATGGGGCCAACGTCCTGACTTTC. As protein: CSVGFVETGYGANVLTF.

The rearrangement links TRBV11-3 to TRBJ2-1; 10 nucleotides agree with TRBD2. The CDR3 consists of 15 residues. Germline loops: CDR1 SGHNT, CDR2 YENEEA. J gave up 4 bases and V 1 base, and 1 base lay outside the gene matches. The CDR3 protein is CASSLASGGYNEQFF. The CDR3 nucleotides are TGTGCCAGCAGCTTAGCTAGCGGGGGTTACAATGAGCAGTTCTTC.

CDR3 DNA: TGCGCCAGCAGCAAGGGGACTAGAACTCAAGAGACCCAGTACTTC. It specifies CASSKGTRTQETQYF. The chain carries TRBV5-1 and TRBJ2-5; TRBD2 agrees at 8 bases. CDR1 and CDR2 (germline): SGHRS, YFSETQ. The V and J ends lost 4 bases and 2 bases, in that order; junction bases with no gene match: 7. CDR3 length: 15 residues.

V usage is TRBV19 and J usage is TRBJ1-1, with 8 bases fitting TRBD1. Germline V gene sequence: CDR1 LNHDA, CDR2 SQIVND (reference sequence). V was clipped by 7 bases and J by 1 base; unmatched bases: 8. The CDR3 spans 15 residues. As DNA, the CDR3 is TGTGCCAGTATAAGGACAGGGAACCAGAACACTGAAGCTTTCTTT. Amino acids: CASIRTGNQNTEAFF.

This chain links TRBV18 with TRBJ1-6; 10 bases map to TRBD1. CDR1 and CDR2 from the germline V gene are KGHSH and LQKENI. This CDR3 is built from 16 residues. J lost 8 bases, V lost 3 bases, and 7 bases had no gene match. The chain's CDR3 is CASSPRGTGVDSPLHF. The CDR3 DNA reads as TGTGCCAGCTCACCTCGCGGGACAGGGGTAGATTCACCCCTCCACTTT. Full variable domain (missing parts from reference TRBV18 and TRBJ1-6): NAGVMQNPRHLVRRRGQEARLRCSPMKGHSHVYWYRQLPEEGLKFMVYLQKENIIDESGMPKERFSAEFPKEGPSILRIQQVVRGDSAAYFCASSPRGTGVDSPLHFGNGTRLTVT.

DNA of the CDR3: TGTGCCAGCAGCGGGACGGGACAAGAGACCCAGTACTTC. It codes for CASSGTGQETQYF. The V call is TRBV9, the J call TRBJ2-5; possible D gene TRBD2, 5 bases. The V gene lost 3 bases and the J gene lost 2 bases, with 8 bases spanning the gap. The CDR3 loop spans 13 amino acids. CDR1 is SGDLS, CDR2 YYNGEE, per germline.

The chain joins TRBV5-8 to TRBJ2-7, with 11 positions matching TRBD1. The CDR3 is 14 residues long. Germline assignment: CDR1 SGHTS and CDR2 YDEGEE. Trimming took 3 bases from V and 2 from J; bases not matched to a gene: 1. The CDR3, as DNA: TGTGCCAGCAGCTGGGGACAGGGGGCCTACGAGCAGTACTTC. It specifies CASSWGQGAYEQYF.

This chain connects TRBV20-1 to TRBJ2-2, with 8 bases fitting TRBD2. Germline lookup yields CDR1 DFQATT and CDR2 SNEGSKA (reference sequence). CDR3 length equals 16 residues. The ends lost 3 bases at V and 4 bases at J; junction bases unmatched: 10. For the CDR3, the DNA is TGCAGTGCTAGTGGCCGGGGGGGGCAGAGCACCGGGGAGCTGTTTTTT. Translating gives CSASGRGGQSTGELFF.

In DNA form, the CDR3 reads TGTGCCAGCAGTTACTCTCGGTTTAGCAATCAGCCCCAGCATTTT. This gives the protein CASSYSRFSNQPQHF. This chain links TRBV6-5 with TRBJ1-5; D not resolved. This CDR3 comprises 15 residues. The V gene lost 0 bases and the J gene lost 0 bases, with 6 bases spanning the gap. Germline V CDR1 and CDR2: MNHEY, SVGAGI.

This sequence joins TRBV2 and TRBJ1-1; D not resolved. V lost 4 bases and J lost 2, with 8 bases in between. The CDR3 covers 13 residues. Germline CDR1 and CDR2: SNHLY and FYNNEI. DNA of the CDR3: TGTGCCAGCAGTGTGGGCAGCAACACTGAAGCTTTCTTT. Translation gives CASSVGSNTEAFF.

The chain combines TRBV29-1 with TRBJ1-1; D unclear. CDR1 is SQVTM, CDR2 ANQGSEA, per germline. The V gene lost 0 bases and the J gene lost 6 bases, with 8 bases spanning the gap. The CDR3 extends over 12 amino acids. For the CDR3, the DNA is TGCAGCGTTGAAGATCCGGGGTCTGAAGCTTTCTTT. It is translated as CSVEDPGSEAFF.

V usage is TRBV4-3 and J usage is TRBJ2-2, with D perhaps matching TRBD1 (6 bases). V was shortened by 1 base and J by 6 bases, with 15 bases between the two germline ends. The CDR3 length is 16 residues. Per germline, CDR1 LGHNA and CDR2 YSLEER. The CDR3 here is CASSQGRTAGAGELFF. The CDR3 DNA follows: TGCGCCAGCAGCCAAGGACGGACAGCAGGGGCCGGGGAGCTGTTTTTT.

In this sample, this clone turned up once. J is TRBJ1-2 and V is TRBV13; 8 nucleotides line up with TRBD1. Trimming at V came to 0 bases and at J to 4 bases, leaving 1 base not matched to a gene. Germline V gene data show CDR1 as PRHDT and CDR2 as FYEKMQ (reference sequence). The CDR3 totals 14 residues. The CDR3 DNA follows: TGTGCCAGCAGCTTAGGGGACAGGGCCTATGGCTACACCTTC. It specifies CASSLGDRAYGYTF.

The chain joins TRBV25-1 to TRBJ2-7, with 8 bases fitting TRBD2. With 2 bases clipped from V and 5 bases from J, the junction kept 8 bases outside the gene matches. CDR1 MGHDK and CDR2 SYGVNS come from the germline V gene. There are 15 residues in the CDR3. The CDR3 reads CASSEVLAGHHEQYF. The CDR3 nucleotides read TGTGCCAGCAGTGAAGTTTTAGCGGGACACCACGAGCAGTACTTC.